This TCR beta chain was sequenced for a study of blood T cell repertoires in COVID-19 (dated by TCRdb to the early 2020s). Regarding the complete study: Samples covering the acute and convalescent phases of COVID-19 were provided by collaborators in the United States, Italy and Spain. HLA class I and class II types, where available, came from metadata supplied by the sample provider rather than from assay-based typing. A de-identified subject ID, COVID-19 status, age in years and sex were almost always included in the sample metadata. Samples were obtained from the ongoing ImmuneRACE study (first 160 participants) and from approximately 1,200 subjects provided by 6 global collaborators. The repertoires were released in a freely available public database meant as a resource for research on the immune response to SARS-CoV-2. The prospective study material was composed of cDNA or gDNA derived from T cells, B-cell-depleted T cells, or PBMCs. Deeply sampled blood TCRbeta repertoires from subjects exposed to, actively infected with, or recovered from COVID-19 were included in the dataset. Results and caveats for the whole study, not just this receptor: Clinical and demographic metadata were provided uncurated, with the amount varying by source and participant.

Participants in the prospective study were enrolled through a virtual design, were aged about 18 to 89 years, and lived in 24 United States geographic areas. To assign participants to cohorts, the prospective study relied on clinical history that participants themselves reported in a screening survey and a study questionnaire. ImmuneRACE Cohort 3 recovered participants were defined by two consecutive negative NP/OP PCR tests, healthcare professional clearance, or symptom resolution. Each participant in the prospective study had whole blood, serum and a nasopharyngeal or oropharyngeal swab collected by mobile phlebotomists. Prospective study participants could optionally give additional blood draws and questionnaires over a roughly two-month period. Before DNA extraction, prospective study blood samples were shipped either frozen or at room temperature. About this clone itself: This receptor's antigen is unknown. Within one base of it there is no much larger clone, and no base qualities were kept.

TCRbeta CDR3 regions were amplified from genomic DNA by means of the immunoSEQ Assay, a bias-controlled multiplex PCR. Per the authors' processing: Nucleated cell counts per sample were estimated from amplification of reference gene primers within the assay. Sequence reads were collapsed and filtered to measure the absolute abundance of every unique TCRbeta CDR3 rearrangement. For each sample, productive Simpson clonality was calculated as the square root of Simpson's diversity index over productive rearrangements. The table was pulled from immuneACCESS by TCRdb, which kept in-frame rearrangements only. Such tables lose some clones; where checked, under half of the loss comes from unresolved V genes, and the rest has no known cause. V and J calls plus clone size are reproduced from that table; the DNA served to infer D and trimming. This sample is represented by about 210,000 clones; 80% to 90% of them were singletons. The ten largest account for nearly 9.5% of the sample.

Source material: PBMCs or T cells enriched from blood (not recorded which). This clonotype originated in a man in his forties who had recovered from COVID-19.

The DNA sequence is as follows: TGTGCCAGCAGCGTACTGGGACAGGGAGGCTATGGCTACACCTTC. This translates into CASSVLGQGGYGYTF. The chain uses TRBV9 and TRBJ1-2; a stretch of 9 junction bases matches TRBD1. V is pruned by 1 base and J by 4 bases, leaving 5 bases of the junction without a gene match. Per the germline V gene, SGDLS is the CDR1 and YYNGEE is the CDR2. Inclusive of the bounding cysteine and phenylalanine, the CDR3 is 15 residues long. CDR3 DNA only is kept here, 45 bases in frame from base 1.